This TCR beta chain is from a study of graft-versus-host responses after intestinal transplantation. Study background: Recipients got multivisceral, liver-intestinal, or isolated intestinal transplants. The whole recipient group had anti-thymocyte globulin induction followed by tacrolimus and steroids for roughly three years. Overall study results and limits: When patients had graft-donor T cell macrochimerism, their allografts held high graft-versus-host to host-versus-graft clonal ratios. Recipient marrow held GvH clones, some first seen in ileum or blood.

Germline V gene lookup returns CDR1 SEHNR and CDR2 FQNEAQ (reference sequence). This CDR3 has 16 amino acids. The V end lost 1 base, the J end lost 5 bases, and 15 bases lay between the germline ends. Only in-frame clones appear in the TCRdb table, and some are missing; sequencing was by immunoSEQ multiplex PCR. The data show 12,000 or so clones, roughly nine tenths seen once. The count of this clone is one. Antigen unknown. As to time point: postoperative day 105 after intestinal transplantation (dayNNNN = postoperative day). The sequence derives from a human patient who received an intestinal transplant, so some T cells may come from the graft donor. The specimen comprised PBMCs, sampled 105 days after intestinal transplantation. This chain uses TRBV7-9 with TRBJ2-1; possibly TRBD2 for D (5 bases). CDR3 region: CASSLEATTGDNEQFF. DNA for the CDR3: TGTGCCAGCAGCTTAGAGGCGACTACCGGTGACAATGAGCAGTTCTTC.